This TCR beta chain was documented in a study of cytomegalovirus exposure and HLA in healthy donors. Study-wide background: A previous analysis identified approximately 120 million unique TCR beta sequences derived from 180 million or so T cells.

Germline assignment: CDR1 SGHTA and CDR2 FQGNSA. Deletions cut 0 bases from V and 2 bases from J, with 8 bases between. The CDR3 extends over 14 amino acids. For this clone: What it binds is not known.

Study-wide results and limits: TCR sequences were mostly rare, though some public TCRs occurred in many donors. TCR beta sequences reportedly predicted the HLA-A and HLA-B alleles of most subjects accurately. In a later analysis, across HLA loci, associated TCR counts were highest for DRB1, lowest for HLA-C.

13 Jbeta primers and 60 Vbeta primers were used for the PCR. Clones were sequenced by immunoSEQ multiplex PCR, and TCRdb holds only the in-frame ones, with some missing. The sample shows about 200,000 clones, roughly 77% of them seen only once. This sequence originates from a male donor in good health and CMV-seropositive. V gene TRBV7-2 combines with J gene TRBJ2-7; no clear D. Sequenced: PBMCs. The CDR3 is CASSLATSTYEQYF. DNA of the CDR3: TGTGCCAGCAGCTTAGCCACTTCCACCTACGAGCAGTACTTC.